This T cell receptor beta chain was profiled in a study of blood T cell repertoires in COVID-19. Overall study: The origin of the acute and convalescent COVID-19 samples was the United States, Italy and Spain.

Trimming left V 5 bases short and J 1 base short, with 16 bases between. This CDR3 contains 15 residues. Germline V CDR1 and CDR2: SGHRS, YFSETQ. TCRdb keeps only in-frame clones here, not all; method: immunoSEQ multiplex PCR. The table includes approximately 52,000 clones, around 88% detected once. Sequencing was done on a sample of peripheral blood. This receptor was taken from a man aged 55 to 70 with acute or convalescent COVID-19. The genes are TRBV5-1 and TRBJ2-7, with a weak D call TRBD1 (6 bases). The CDR3 DNA reads as TGCGCCAGCAGTGTTAGCCCAGGGGCATCCTACGAGCAGTACTTC. Translated, it gives CASSVSPGASYEQYF.